The source of this T cell receptor beta chain is a study of identical twins. Each CDR3 protein gets one entry after TCRdb re-called the 5' RACE reads with MiXCR. Of about 550,000 distinct CDR3 sequences listed, about 22% are singletons. Trimming at V came to 3 bases and at J to 5 bases, leaving 6 bases not matched to a gene. The CDR3 extends over 16 amino acids. The germline CDR1 and CDR2 sequences are SGHRS and YFSETQ. This clonotype was counted a few times. The sample was also linked to a second study, of yellow fever vaccine responses in identical twins.

This receptor was identified in a woman under 30 in good health. What was sequenced was CD4+ T cells sorted from blood. The chain joins TRBV5-1 to TRBJ2-3, with 13 bases lining up with TRBD2. The CDR3 region has the DNA TGCGCCAGCAGCTACTGGACTAGCGGGGGAGTAGATACGCAGTATTTT. It translates to CASSYWTSGGVDTQYF.